This note documents a single T cell receptor beta chain sequence. The data were taken from a study of T-cell reconstitution after alpha-beta-depleted transplantation in children. The library targeted TCRbeta and was prepared with unique molecular identifiers. TCRdb processed the PCR reads anew with MiXCR; each CDR3 protein has one entry. The sample includes about 400,000 distinct CDR3 sequences, roughly 22% of them seen just once. The specimen was PBMCs from the stem cell graft donor, collected from the stem cell graft. The source of this sequence is a human donor who donated a stem cell graft to a child with acute myeloid leukemia.

The CDR3 nucleotides are TGTGCCAGCAGTAGGACCAGAAGAAGCTACACCTTC. Translation: CASSRTRRSYTF. V gene TRBV6-5 combines with J gene TRBJ1-2, with D hard to call. Between the trimmed V and J ends, which lost 5 bases and 9 bases, there was a span of 13 bases. This CDR3 is 12 amino acids long. Germline CDR1 is MNHEY and CDR2 is SVGAGI.